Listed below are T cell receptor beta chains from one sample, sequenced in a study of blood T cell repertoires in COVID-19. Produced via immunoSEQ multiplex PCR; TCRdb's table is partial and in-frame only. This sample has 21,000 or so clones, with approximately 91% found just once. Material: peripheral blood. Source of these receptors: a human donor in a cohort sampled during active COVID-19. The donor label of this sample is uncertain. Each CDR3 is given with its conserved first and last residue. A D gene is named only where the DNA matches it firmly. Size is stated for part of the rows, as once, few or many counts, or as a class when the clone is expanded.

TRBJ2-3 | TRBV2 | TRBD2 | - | CASRELAGGDTQYF | TGTGCCAGCAGGGAACTAGCGGGAGGAGATACGCAGTATTTT
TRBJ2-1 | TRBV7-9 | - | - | CASSLAGGARQFF | TGTGCCAGCAGCTTAGCGGGGGGGGCACGACAGTTCTTC
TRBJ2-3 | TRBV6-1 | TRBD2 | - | CASSDPTSGRASDTQYF | TGTGCCAGCAGTGACCCCACTAGCGGGAGGGCGTCAGATACGCAGTATTTT
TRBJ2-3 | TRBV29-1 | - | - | CSVEEVQGTQYF | TGCAGCGTTGAAGAGGTGCAGGGTACGCAGTATTTT
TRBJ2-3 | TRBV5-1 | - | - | CASSQSGSGDTQYF | TGCGCCAGCAGCCAGAGCGGAAGTGGAGATACGCAGTATTTT
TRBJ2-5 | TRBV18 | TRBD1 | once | CASSPPTGETQYF | TGTGCCAGCTCACCACCGACAGGGGAGACCCAGTACTTC
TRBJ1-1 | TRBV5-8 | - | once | CASSLGVANTEAFF | TGTGCCAGCAGCTTGGGTGTGGCGAACACTGAAGCTTTCTTT
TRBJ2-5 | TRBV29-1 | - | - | CSVRGDWQETQYF | TGCAGCGTTAGAGGGGACTGGCAAGAGACCCAGTACTTC
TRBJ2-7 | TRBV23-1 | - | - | CASSHPGTGSSYEQYF | TGCGCCAGCAGTCACCCAGGGACTGGCAGCTCCTACGAGCAGTACTTC
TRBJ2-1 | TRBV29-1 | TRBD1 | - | CSARRDRAYNEQFF | TGCAGCGCCCGACGGGACAGAGCCTACAATGAGCAGTTCTTC
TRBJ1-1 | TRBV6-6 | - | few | CASSYPDRYEAFF | TGTGCCAGCAGTTACCCAGACAGGTATGAAGCTTTCTTT
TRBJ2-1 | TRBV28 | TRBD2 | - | CASSLSKGLAGYNEQFF | TGTGCCAGCAGTTTATCGAAGGGACTAGCGGGTTACAATGAGCAGTTCTTC
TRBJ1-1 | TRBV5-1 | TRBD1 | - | CASSAGTGGTEAFF | TGCGCCAGCAGCGCCGGGACAGGGGGCACTGAAGCTTTCTTT
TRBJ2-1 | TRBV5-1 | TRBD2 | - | CASSLAGTSVDNEQFF | TGCGCCAGCAGCTTGGCCGGGACTAGCGTCGACAATGAGCAGTTCTTC
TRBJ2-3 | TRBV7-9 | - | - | CASSLADSTDTQYF | TGTGCCAGCAGCTTAGCGGACTCCACAGATACGCAGTATTTT
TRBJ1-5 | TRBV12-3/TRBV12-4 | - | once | CASRQGTLPQHF | TGTGCCAGCCGTCAGGGGACCCTGCCCCAGCATTTT
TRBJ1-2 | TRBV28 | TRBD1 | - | CASSLLAGGGYTF | TGTGCCAGCAGTTTATTGGCAGGGGGCGGCTACACCTTC
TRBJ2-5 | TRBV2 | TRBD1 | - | CASSTPGRDRGLAQETQYF | TGTGCCAGCAGTACGCCTGGGAGAGACAGGGGACTGGCTCAAGAGACCCAGTACTTC
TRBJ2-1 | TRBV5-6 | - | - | CASSAGVPSYNEQFF | TGTGCCAGCAGCGCTGGAGTCCCCTCCTACAATGAGCAGTTCTTC
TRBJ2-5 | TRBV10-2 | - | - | CASSPTSQETQYF | TGCGCCAGCAGTCCCACTAGCCAAGAGACCCAGTACTTC
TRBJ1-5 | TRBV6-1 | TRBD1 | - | CASSGAGGTGGDQPQHF | TGTGCCAGCAGTGGGGCCGGAGGGACAGGGGGCGATCAGCCCCAGCATTTT
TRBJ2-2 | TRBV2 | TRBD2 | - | CASSEFAGATGELFF | TGTGCCAGCAGTGAGTTTGCGGGAGCGACCGGGGAGCTGTTTTTT
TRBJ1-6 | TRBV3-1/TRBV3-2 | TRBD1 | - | CASSQGDRFSPLHF | TGTGCCAGCAGCCAAGGGGACAGATTTTCACCCCTCCACTTT
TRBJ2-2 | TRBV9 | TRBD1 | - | CASSITGVATGELFF | TGTGCCAGCAGCATAACAGGGGTGGCGACCGGGGAGCTGTTTTTT
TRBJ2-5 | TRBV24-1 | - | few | CATSGLFEQTQYF | TGTGCCACCAGTGGCCTCTTCGAGCAGACCCAGTACTTC
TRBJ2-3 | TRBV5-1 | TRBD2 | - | CASSGTSGRSRDTQYF | TGCGCCAGCAGCGGGACTAGCGGGAGAAGTCGAGATACGCAGTATTTT
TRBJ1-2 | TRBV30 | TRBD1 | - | CAWSRDRPHGYTF | TGTGCCTGGAGTCGGGACAGGCCCCATGGCTACACCTTC
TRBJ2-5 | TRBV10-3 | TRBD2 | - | CATSGGAAEETQYF | TGTGCCACGTCCGGGGGGGCGGCTGAGGAGACCCAGTACTTC
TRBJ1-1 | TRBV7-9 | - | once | CASSPYTEAFF | TGTGCCAGCAGCCCTTACACCGAAGCTTTCTTT
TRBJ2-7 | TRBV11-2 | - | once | CASSSPGFYEQYF | TGTGCCAGCAGCTCCCCAGGGTTCTACGAGCAGTACTTC
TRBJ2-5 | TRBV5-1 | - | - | CASSLEAETQYF | TGCGCCAGCAGCTTGGAAGCGGAGACCCAGTACTTC
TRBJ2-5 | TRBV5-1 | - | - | CASSLAPDPETQYF | TGCGCCAGCAGCTTGGCCCCAGATCCGGAGACCCAGTACTTC
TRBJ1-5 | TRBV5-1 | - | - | CASSQDSNQPQHF | TGCGCCAGCAGCCAGGATAGCAATCAGCCCCAGCATTTT